The 20 T cell receptor beta chains reported below all come from one sample, sequenced in a study of tissue T cells after allogeneic stem cell transplantation. Clones were read by immunoSEQ multiplex PCR, and TCRdb kept only the in-frame ones, dropping some. The sample records tens of thousands of clones, 73% being singletons. The sequencing used tissue from the ileum, collected at autopsy. The receptors stem from a female donor aged 60 or older with lung cancer.

The V gene is TRBV5-1, the J gene TRBJ2-3, with D perhaps matching TRBD1 or TRBD2 (6 bases each). The length of the CDR3 is 14 residues. Trimming took off 10 bases at V and 6 bases at J, with 21 bases between the two ends. Germline CDR1 is SGHRS and CDR2 is YFSETQ. CDR3 in DNA: TGCGCCGGTTCACGGGGGCCCCAGGGGGATACGCAGTATTTT. Translation: CAGSRGPQGDTQYF.

The J gene is TRBJ2-3, the V gene TRBV20-1; no firm D call. Trimming removed 4 bases at V and 9 bases at J, with 11 bases between. There are 11 residues in the CDR3. Germline values: CDR1 DFQATT, CDR2 SNEGSKA (reference sequence). CDR3 nucleotides: TGCAGTGCTACGCCCGAGAGGACGCAGTATTTT. This gives the protein CSATPERTQYF.

The chain recombines TRBV7-9 with TRBJ2-1; D perhaps matches TRBD2 (5 bases). V gave up 7 bases and J gave up 9 bases, with 16 bases separating them. CDR3 length: 13 residues. Per germline, CDR1 SEHNR and CDR2 FQNEAQ (reference sequence). The DNA of the CDR3 is TGTGCCAGCAATCTAAGGGAGAGTGGTGAGCAGTTCTTC. Its translation: CASNLRESGEQFF.

The DNA of the CDR3 is TGCGCCAGCAGCTCCCCTGGGTACTACGAGCAGTACTTC. This codes for CASSSPGYYEQYF. V is TRBV5-1 and J is TRBJ2-7; no clear D gene. V was clipped by 3 bases and J by 3 bases, with 10 bases between them. The CDR3 extends over 13 amino acids. In germline, CDR1 is SGHRS, CDR2 YFSETQ.

The gene calls are TRBV4-3 and TRBJ1-2, with TRBD1 matching over 7 bases. The CDR3 is 15 amino acids. V gave up 2 bases and J gave up 4 bases; unmatched junction bases: 7. Germline CDR1 is LGHNA and CDR2 is YSLEER. CDR3 bases: TGCGCCAGCAGCCAAAAAGCCGGGACAGCCTATGGCTACACCTTC. Its translation is CASSQKAGTAYGYTF.

This chain connects TRBV5-4 to TRBJ2-1; D is perhaps TRBD2 (6 bases). The germline V gene encodes CDR1 SGHNT and CDR2 YYREEE (reference sequence). Trimming stripped 4 bases from V and 3 bases from J, with 23 bases between. The CDR3 extends over 18 amino acids. The CDR3 here is CASSDGLGGYGGYNEQFF. CDR3 nucleotide sequence: TGTGCCAGCAGCGATGGACTGGGGGGTTACGGGGGCTACAATGAGCAGTTCTTC.

The chain links TRBV19 to TRBJ1-5; no clear D gene. This CDR3 comprises 13 residues. Between the trimmed V and J ends, which lost 5 bases and 3 bases, there was a span of 8 bases. The V gene's germline CDR1 is LNHDA and CDR2 SQIVND (reference sequence). The CDR3 coding sequence is TGTGCCAGTAGTTTGCAGGACAATCAGCCCCAGCATTTT. Translating it yields CASSLQDNQPQHF.

The chain has TRBV12-3 or TRBV12-4 and TRBJ1-2; D possibly corresponds to TRBD1 (6 bases). Between the trimmed V and J ends, which lost 5 bases and 6 bases, there was a span of 10 bases. The CDR3 loop spans 12 amino acids. The chain's CDR3 is CASSPGAHGYTF. Written as DNA, the CDR3 is TGTGCCAGCAGTCCAGGGGCCCATGGCTACACCTTC.

This clone has more than one count but fewer than ten. This chain connects TRBV30 to TRBJ1-6; no definite D call. V was trimmed by 4 bases and J by 12 bases, leaving 19 bases between them. The CDR3 consists of 14 residues. Germline V lookup: CDR1 GTSNPN, CDR2 SVGIG (reference sequence). CDR3 in amino acids: CAWNKVGPAIPLHF. CDR3 in DNA: TGTGCCTGGAATAAGGTGGGCCCGGCTATACCCCTCCACTTT. The full variable domain, with the rest looked up from reference TRBV30 and TRBJ1-6, is SQTIHQWPATLVQPVGSPLSLECTVEGTSNPNLYWYRQAAGRGLQLLFYSVGIGQISSEVPQNLSASRPQDRQFILSSKKLLLSDSGFYLCAWNKVGPAIPLHFGNGTRLTVT.

The chain carries TRBV9 and TRBJ2-5; 11 bases map to TRBD2. V lost 2 bases, J lost 5 bases, and 14 bases stayed unmatched. This CDR3 has 18 amino acids. Germline CDR1 and CDR2: SGDLS and YYNGEE. The CDR3, as DNA: TGTGCCAGCAGCGTCGAATCGGCTAGCGGGGGGATGCGGGAGACCCAGTACTTC. This sequence encodes CASSVESASGGMRETQYF.

V usage is TRBV4-2 and J usage is TRBJ1-4; D gene unclear. Looked up from germline, CDR1 is LGHNA and CDR2 is YNFKEQ. V lost 1 base to trimming and J lost 3 bases, with 9 bases between them. The CDR3 loop spans 15 amino acids. CDR3 loop: CASSQGQVPNEKLFF. For the CDR3, the DNA is TGTGCCAGCAGCCAAGGCCAGGTCCCTAATGAAAAACTGTTTTTT.

The rearrangement links TRBV4-1 to TRBJ1-1; the D is unclear. Germline values: CDR1 MGHRA, CDR2 YSYEKL. The CDR3 covers 16 residues. The ends were cut back, 2 bases at V and 6 bases at J, with 19 bases in the middle. CDR3: CASSQKKPGGDAEAFF. The CDR3 nucleotides read TGCGCCAGCAGCCAAAAAAAACCGGGCGGAGACGCTGAAGCTTTCTTT.

This clone has just a few counts. The V and J genes are TRBV19 and TRBJ2-1, with 8 bases fitting TRBD1. CDR3 length: 15 residues. V was pared by 4 bases and J by 0 bases, with 2 bases of the junction left unmatched. Germline V lookup: CDR1 LNHDA, CDR2 SQIVND (reference sequence). The chain's CDR3 is CASSKGQDSYNEQFF. DNA of the CDR3: TGTGCCAGTAGTAAGGGACAGGACTCCTACAATGAGCAGTTCTTC.

The chain combines TRBV12-3 or TRBV12-4 with TRBJ1-2; unclear D gene. This CDR3 has 11 amino acids. Trimming left V 1 base short and J 5 bases short, with 2 bases between. In DNA form, the CDR3 reads TGTGCCAGCAGTTTAGGATATGGCTACACCTTC. This encodes CASSLGYGYTF.

The chain employs TRBV7-2 and TRBJ2-1; TRBD1 agrees at 7 bases. The germline V gene encodes CDR1 SGHTA and CDR2 FQGNSA. The ends lost 5 bases at V and 6 bases at J; junction bases unmatched: 10. This CDR3 is 15 amino acids long. In DNA form, the CDR3 reads TGTGCCAGCAGCCTGAGACAGGGTCGTATCAATGAGCAGTTCTTC. Protein product: CASSLRQGRINEQFF.

The rearrangement uses TRBV5-6 and TRBJ2-3, with D possibly being TRBD1 or TRBD2 (5 bases each). The V and J ends lost 4 bases and 4 bases respectively, with 19 bases between them. The germline gives CDR1 SGHDT, CDR2 YYEEEE. The CDR3 contains 16 residues. CDR3 sequence: CASSPGHWTGPDTQYF. DNA of the CDR3: TGTGCCAGCAGCCCCGGCCATTGGACGGGGCCAGATACGCAGTATTTT.

The chain couples TRBV25-1 to TRBJ2-1; maybe TRBD2 (5 bases). Germline V CDR1 and CDR2: MGHDK, SYGVNS. Trimming removed 4 bases at V and 2 bases at J, with 21 bases between. The CDR3 runs to 18 residues. The CDR3 region is CASSGEGVLVRPYNEQFF. In DNA form, the CDR3 reads TGTGCCAGCAGTGGTGAGGGAGTATTAGTCCGACCCTACAATGAGCAGTTCTTC.

The chain joins TRBV4-2 to TRBJ2-5, with a possible D match to TRBD2 (7 bases). CDR3 length: 14 amino acids. Between the trimmed V and J ends, which lost 4 bases and 7 bases, there was a span of 16 bases. Germline CDR1 and CDR2: LGHNA and YNFKEQ. Here the CDR3 reads CASSPGGQRGTQYF. DNA for the CDR3: TGTGCCAGCAGCCCCGGGGGGCAGCGGGGGACCCAGTACTTC.

This chain joins TRBV6-5 and TRBJ2-2; D is unclear. Per germline, CDR1 MNHEY and CDR2 SVGAGI. The V and J ends lost 6 bases and 3 bases respectively, with 11 bases between them. The CDR3 totals 14 residues. The CDR3 nucleotides read TGTGCCAGCAGCTTACGTAGGGACACCGGGGAGCTGTTTTTT. Translated: CASSLRRDTGELFF.

This clone was observed a handful of times. The chain carries TRBV29-1 and TRBJ1-1; no clear D gene. Trimming removed 5 bases at V and 6 bases at J, with 10 bases between. CDR1 is SQVTM, CDR2 ANQGSEA, per germline. This CDR3 has 11 amino acids. Here the CDR3 DNA reads TGCAGCGTTAGGAGAGAAGCTGAAGCTTTCTTT. Amino acid sequence: CSVRREAEAFF.